This T cell receptor (beta chain) came from a study of blood T cell repertoires in COVID-19. Across the study: The study drew acute and convalescent COVID-19 samples from the United States, Italy and Spain. PBMCs, B-cell-depleted T cells, or T cells were the source of the cDNA or gDNA that made up the material.

Original data processing: How many nucleated cells were present was estimated from reference gene primer amplification. Generated by immunoSEQ multiplex PCR, the TCRdb table keeps only in-frame clones and is missing some. V and J calls plus clone size are reproduced from that table; the DNA served to infer D and trimming. Of 200,000 to 250,000 clones listed, around nine tenths are singletons. Germline V gene lookup returns CDR1 LNHDA and CDR2 SQIVND (reference sequence). V lost 1 base to trimming and J lost 3 bases, with 9 bases between them. The CDR3 is 14 amino acids. Sequences were obtained from peripheral blood. This chain uses TRBV19 with TRBJ1-1; no clear D. The sequence was obtained from a woman aged 60-75 years with acute or convalescent COVID-19. The CDR3 nucleotides are TGTGCCAGTAGTATAGTGGCGGGAGACACTGAAGCTTTCTTT. It yields the protein CASSIVAGDTEAFF.